The 23 T cell receptor beta chains below come from one sample, sequenced in a study of lymphopenia after photon versus proton radiotherapy. Profiled with immunoSEQ multiplex PCR; TCRdb holds only in-frame clones, not every one. The top ten hold approximately 2% of the sample, which has about 58,000 clones, roughly 83% seen once. The material was peripheral blood, obtained from a patient treated with proton-based radiotherapy. These receptor sequences come from a man aged 60 to 69 with pancreatic cancer.

The rearrangement links TRBV19 to TRBJ1-4; D ambiguous. The CDR3 is 14 residues long. The V gene's germline CDR1 is LNHDA and CDR2 SQIVND (reference sequence). V was shortened by 10 bases and J by 4 bases, with 16 bases between the two germline ends. CDR3 DNA: TGTGCCAAACCTAAGGACTTGGGTAATGAAAAACTGTTTTTT. Translation: CAKPKDLGNEKLFF. Complete variable domain (other parts from reference TRBV19 and TRBJ1-4): DGGITQSPKYLFRKEGQNVTLSCEQNLNHDAMYWYRQDPGQGLRLIYYSQIVNDFQKGDIAEGYSVSREKKESFPLTVTSAQKNPTAFYLCAKPKDLGNEKLFFGSGTQLSVL.

The chain combines TRBV5-6 with TRBJ2-3; D call uncertain. Trimming removed 0 bases at V and 0 bases at J, with 8 bases between. The CDR3 runs to 15 residues. Germline V lookup: CDR1 SGHDT, CDR2 YYEEEE. The CDR3 loop reads CASSLGQFSTDTQYF. In nucleotides, the CDR3 is TGTGCCAGCAGCTTGGGCCAGTTTAGCACAGATACGCAGTATTTT.

The J gene is TRBJ1-5, the V gene TRBV27; D call uncertain. The CDR3 runs to 14 residues. CDR1 and CDR2 from the germline V gene are MNHEY and SMNVEV (reference sequence). Trimming stripped 4 bases from V and 0 bases from J, with 7 bases between. CDR3 region: CASSSLHSNQPQHF. CDR3 nucleotides: TGTGCCAGCAGTTCCCTTCATAGCAATCAGCCCCAGCATTTT.

The chain employs TRBV5-1 and TRBJ1-2, with D hard to call. The V gene lost 0 bases and the J gene lost 2 bases, with 8 bases spanning the gap. This CDR3 has 14 residues. Germline lookup yields CDR1 SGHRS and CDR2 YFSETQ. DNA of the CDR3: TGCGCCAGCAGCTTGGTCCCGGGGAACTATGGCTACACCTTC. Protein: CASSLVPGNYGYTF.

J is TRBJ2-2 and V is TRBV9; tentatively, D is TRBD2 (6 bases). This CDR3 has 16 residues. Germline V CDR1 and CDR2: SGDLS, YYNGEE. V lost 6 bases and J lost 2, with 17 bases in between. CDR3 DNA: TGTGCCAGCACCCGGGGAGGAAGGCCAAACACCGGGGAGCTGTTTTTT. This translates into CASTRGGRPNTGELFF.

This clone was seen a single time. DNA for the CDR3: TGTGCCAGCAGTCACCGGGGCCCTGGGGCCAACGTCCTGACTTTC. Translated: CASSHRGPGANVLTF. The V call is TRBV27, the J call TRBJ2-6; D possibly matches TRBD1 or TRBD2 (5 bases each). The CDR3 has 15 residues. Germline CDR1 reads MNHEY; CDR2 reads SMNVEV (reference sequence). V was cut by 5 bases and J by 2 bases, with 10 bases left in between.

The chain uses TRBV28 and TRBJ2-1; TRBD2 matches 14 bases. Losses at the gene ends were 5 bases for V and 6 bases for J; bases not matched to a gene: 9. This CDR3 has 17 amino acids. The germline V gene has CDR1 MDHEN and CDR2 SYDVKM. CDR3 in amino acids: CASSRRTSGRSFNEQFF. The CDR3 DNA sequence: TGTGCCAGCAGTCGTAGGACTAGCGGGAGGTCGTTCAATGAGCAGTTCTTC.

This clone was counted a single time. The chain recombines TRBV4-3 with TRBJ2-7, with D possibly being TRBD1 (5 bases). The V gene's germline CDR1 is LGHNA and CDR2 YSLEER. Trimming pared 1 base from V and 8 bases from J, leaving 12 bases between. This CDR3 is 13 amino acids long. Here the CDR3 reads CASSQGGTSKQYF. CDR3 in DNA: TGCGCCAGCAGCCAAGGGGGCACCTCGAAGCAGTACTTC.

This clone turned up a few times. V usage is TRBV28 and J usage is TRBJ1-5; 7 positions agree with TRBD1. The germline V gene has CDR1 MDHEN and CDR2 SYDVKM. The CDR3 runs 14 residues. The trim removed 5 bases at V and 7 bases at J, leaving 8 bases unmatched. The CDR3, as DNA: TGTGCCAGCAGTAGCTGGCAGGGGGACCAGCCCCAGCATTTT. As protein: CASSSWQGDQPQHF.

This chain connects TRBV9 to TRBJ2-7, with unresolved D. Germline V gene data show CDR1 as SGDLS and CDR2 as YYNGEE. The CDR3 totals 13 residues. With 1 base removed from V and 4 bases from J, the gap between germline ends came to 9 bases. CDR3: CASSVSPGYEQYF. CDR3 nucleotides: TGTGCCAGCAGCGTATCCCCCGGATACGAGCAGTACTTC.

V gene TRBV5-4 combines with J gene TRBJ2-5; 7 bases line up with TRBD2. V lost 2 bases and J lost 5; bases outside the gene matches: 3. This CDR3 is built from 13 residues. CDR1 is SGHNT and CDR2 is YYREEE in the germline V gene (reference sequence). This chain's CDR3 is CASSFTGRETQYF. DNA for the CDR3: TGTGCCAGCAGCTTCACCGGGAGGGAGACCCAGTACTTC.

The V call is TRBV19, the J call TRBJ1-5; tentative D call: TRBD1 (6 bases). V was clipped by 1 base and J by 1 base, with 8 bases between them. Germline V gives CDR1 LNHDA, CDR2 SQIVND (reference sequence). This CDR3 is built from 15 residues. The CDR3 loop is CASSIGGASNQPQHF. CDR3 bases: TGTGCCAGTAGTATAGGGGGGGCCAGCAATCAGCCCCAGCATTTT.

The chain carries TRBV6-1 and TRBJ2-6, with D hard to call. CDR1 and CDR2 (germline): MNHNS, SASEGT. V lost 4 bases to trimming and J lost 4 bases, with 8 bases between them. The CDR3 loop spans 14 amino acids. CDR3 sequence reads: CASSAFQGANVLTF. The CDR3 DNA reads as TGTGCCAGCAGTGCGTTCCAGGGGGCCAACGTCCTGACTTTC.

The V gene is TRBV4-2, the J gene TRBJ1-4, with TRBD1 matching over 8 bases. The CDR3 has 18 amino acids. Unmatched junction bases numbered 13, after V lost 1 base and J lost 6 bases. Germline assignment: CDR1 LGHNA and CDR2 YNFKEQ. CDR3 sequence: CASSQAGTRGLEDEKLFF. CDR3 sequence (DNA): TGTGCCAGCAGCCAAGCAGGCACCAGGGGGCTAGAGGATGAAAAACTGTTTTTT.

The chain couples TRBV5-1 to TRBJ2-7, with 9 bases matching TRBD2. Trimming removed 6 bases from V and 3 bases from J; junction bases left unmatched: 16. The CDR3 spans 17 residues. CDR1 is SGHRS and CDR2 is YFSETQ in the germline V gene. DNA for the CDR3: TGCGCCAGCAAAGGGACTAGCTCTTCTATTGGGGACTACGAGCAGTACTTC. Translation gives CASKGTSSSIGDYEQYF.

This clone was observed a few times. The chain couples TRBV2 to TRBJ2-1; tentatively, D is TRBD2 (5 bases). The length of the CDR3 is 13 residues. Trimming removed 8 bases from V and 0 bases from J, with 8 bases in between. Germline CDR1 and CDR2: SNHLY and FYNNEI. The CDR3 here is CASSRASYNEQFF. CDR3 DNA: TGTGCCAGCTCGAGGGCCTCCTACAATGAGCAGTTCTTC. The whole variable domain, remainder taken from reference TRBV2 and TRBJ2-1, is EPEVTQTPSHQVTQMGQEVILRCVPISNHLYFYWYRQILGQKVEFLVSFYNNEISEKSEIFDDQFSVERPDGSNFTLKIRSTKLEDSAMYFCASSRASYNEQFFGPGTRLTVL.

This rearrangement joins TRBV2 to TRBJ2-1, with 8 bases aligning to TRBD1. V trimming: 0 bases; J trimming: 7 bases; junction bases outside the gene matches: 8. The CDR3 consists of 16 residues. Germline loops: CDR1 SNHLY, CDR2 FYNNEI. The CDR3 DNA is TGTGCCAGCAGTGAAGCCCGGCAGGGGGCGCGAAATGAGCAGTTCTTC. Protein product: CASSEARQGARNEQFF.

The chain is built from TRBV28 and TRBJ1-5; no clear D. CDR1 and CDR2 (germline): MDHEN, SYDVKM. This CDR3 contains 16 residues. Trimming stripped 6 bases from V and 6 bases from J, with 21 bases between. In DNA form, the CDR3 reads TGTGCCAGCAGCCCTGTTGCGGGCCGGAGAGCTCAGCCCCAGCATTTT. As protein: CASSPVAGRRAQPQHF.

The chain links TRBV27 to TRBJ1-4; D remains unclear. The CDR3 length is 13 residues. CDR1 is MNHEY and CDR2 is SMNVEV in the germline V gene (reference sequence). V lost 3 bases to trimming and J lost 8 bases, with 10 bases between them. In DNA form, the CDR3 reads TGTGCCAGCAGTTTTGGAGGGATAGAAAAACTGTTTTTT. This gives the protein CASSFGGIEKLFF.

In its sample, this clone was seen a few times. The CDR3 sequence is CAWGDRNEKLFF. The CDR3 DNA reads as TGTGCCTGGGGGGACCGAAATGAAAAACTGTTTTTT. The genes are TRBV30 and TRBJ1-4; perhaps TRBD1 as D (5 bases). There are 12 residues in the CDR3. The V and J ends lost 5 bases and 5 bases respectively, with 9 bases between them. Germline loops: CDR1 GTSNPN, CDR2 SVGIG (reference sequence).

This chain joins TRBV10-3 and TRBJ2-1; TRBD2 matches at 7 bases. Germline CDR1 ENHRY, CDR2 SYGVKD. This CDR3 has 18 amino acids. V lost 0 bases to trimming and J lost 5 bases; unmatched junction nucleotides: 13. The CDR3 nucleotides are TGTGCCATCAGTGAGTCCGGTGGGATACTAGCGACGAACAATGAGCAGTTCTTC. Its translation is CAISESGGILATNNEQFF.

V is TRBV7-9 and J is TRBJ2-7, with a weak D call TRBD1 (6 bases). CDR1 SEHNR and CDR2 FQNEAQ come from the germline V gene (reference sequence). Trimming took 4 bases from V and 2 from J, leaving 18 bases between them. The CDR3 length is 16 residues. The chain's CDR3 is CASSSTTGGTTYEQYF. The CDR3 DNA reads TGTGCCAGCAGCTCCACGACCGGTGGGACAACCTACGAGCAGTACTTC.

V usage is TRBV21-1 and J usage is TRBJ2-1; TRBD2 is the table's D call and was not checked against the DNA. TRBV21-1 is assigned pseudogene status. The CDR3 is 19 residues long. For the CDR3, the DNA is TGTGCCAGCAGCCGATTAATCCTACGAACTAGCGGGAGTCCCAATGAGCAGTTCTTC. Protein sequence: CASSRLILRTSGSPNEQFF.